The TCR beta chain under discussion was sequenced for a study of CD8 T cells in Susac syndrome (dated 2019 in TCRdb). With regard to the full study: Repertoire sequencing was used to test whether CD8+ T cell activation and differentiation in Susac syndrome was antigen driven. Clonality of the CD8+ T cell repertoire was compared between more than 10 healthy donors, roughly 14 Susac syndrome patients and roughly 16 multiple sclerosis patients. Study-wide conclusions, independent of this receptor: The TCR sequencing and HLA analysis was acknowledged to have included a relatively small number of individuals.

This clonotype was observed a few times. Its antigen is not yet known. No quality values exist for individual bases; no much larger clone is one base distant. High-throughput TCR beta sequencing profiled peripheral blood CD8+ and CD4+ T cells from healthy donors, Susac syndrome patients and multiple sclerosis patients. The multiple sclerosis controls were treatment-naive patients whose relapsing-remitting disease, either stable or active, fulfilled the revised McDonald criteria. Bulk CD8+ and CD4+ T cells were purified by magnetic negative isolation, whereas CD8+ TEMRA cells were enriched by FACS. Blood was drawn into EDTA tubes, processed within 24 hours, and PBMCs were isolated by density gradient centrifugation. PBMCs intended for TCR sequencing were cryopreserved in liquid nitrogen and thawed later in a water bath at 37 degrees C. Purity of sorted or isolated CD4+, CD8+ and CD8+ TEMRA cells was at least 90%.

RNA was extracted using the RNeasy kit, and about 0.45 to 1 ug of the RNA was reverse transcribed with random hexamers. TCR beta CDR3 regions were amplified with the immunoSEQ multiplex PCR assay covering 54 Vbeta and 13 Jbeta segments. Bias from PCR amplification was corrected by using a synthetic template baseline for primer optimization and for computational correction. Processing in the source paper ran as follows. Reads were annotated to V, D and J genes according to IMGT and were analyzed with immunoSEQ Analyzer, with only productive sequences retained. Clonality was computed as one minus Shannon entropy normalized by log2 of the number of productive unique sequences. Public and private clones were assessed among the 100 most prevalent clones of each patient and control. Clones were defined as Susac-specific if absent from the healthy and MS cohorts, from approximately 1,100 published viral clones and from other ImmuneACCESS disease sequences. In-frame beta chains were kept once TCRdb had trimmed the public reads at Q25 with fastp and called clones with MiXCR. Records with the same CDR3 protein are collapsed into one entry carrying the most frequent genes and DNA. The V and J calls and clone size come from TCRdb's table, not from the authors' own analysis. This sample has about 130,000 distinct CDR3 sequences in its table, and over 80% of those were observed once. The leading ten clones occupy approximately 0.51% of the sample.

The origin of this receptor is a human donor with multiple sclerosis. The source material was CD8+ T cells from PBMCs.

The DNA sequence reads TGTGCCAGTAGTATTTCCCTAGCGGGCTACAATGAGCAGTTCTTC. The encoded protein is CASSISLAGYNEQFF. In this chain, TRBV19 is recombined with TRBJ2-1, with 8 bases matching TRBD2. The germline V gene encodes CDR1 LNHDA and CDR2 SQIVND (reference sequence). Inclusive of the bounding cysteine and phenylalanine, the CDR3 is 15 residues long. The CDR3 DNA has 45 bases and is translated from base 1. V trim: 3 bases; J trim: 3 bases; unmatched bases: 4.